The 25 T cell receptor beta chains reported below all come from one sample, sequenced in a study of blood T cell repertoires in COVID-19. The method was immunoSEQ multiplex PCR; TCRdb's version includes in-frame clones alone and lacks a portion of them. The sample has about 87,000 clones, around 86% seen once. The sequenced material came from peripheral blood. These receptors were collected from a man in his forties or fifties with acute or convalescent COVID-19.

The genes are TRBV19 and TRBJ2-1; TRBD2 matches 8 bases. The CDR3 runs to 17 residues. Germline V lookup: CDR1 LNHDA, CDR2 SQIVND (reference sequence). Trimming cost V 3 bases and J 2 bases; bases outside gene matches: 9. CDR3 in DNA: TGTGCCAGTAGTATGGTAGGTGGCGGGAGGCCCTACAATGAGCAGTTCTTC. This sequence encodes CASSMVGGGRPYNEQFF.

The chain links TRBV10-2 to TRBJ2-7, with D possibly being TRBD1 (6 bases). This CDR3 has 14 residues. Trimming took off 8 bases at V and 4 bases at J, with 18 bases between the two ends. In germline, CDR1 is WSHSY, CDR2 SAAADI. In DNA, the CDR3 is TGCGCCAGCGCCTCGGGACATCAGATATACGAGCAGTACTTC. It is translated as CASASGHQIYEQYF.

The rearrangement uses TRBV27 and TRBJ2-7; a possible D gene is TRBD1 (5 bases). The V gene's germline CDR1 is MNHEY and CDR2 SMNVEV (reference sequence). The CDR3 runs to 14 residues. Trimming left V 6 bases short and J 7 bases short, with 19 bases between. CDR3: CASSLRQGTGEQYF. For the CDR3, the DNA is TGTGCCAGCAGCTTGAGGCAGGGTACGGGTGAGCAGTACTTC.

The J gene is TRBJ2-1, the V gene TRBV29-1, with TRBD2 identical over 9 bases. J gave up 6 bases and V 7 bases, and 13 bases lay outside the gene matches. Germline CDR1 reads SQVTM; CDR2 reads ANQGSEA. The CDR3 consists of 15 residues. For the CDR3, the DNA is TGCAGCGCGGGACTAGCCAAGGAAACTACCAATGAGCAGTTCTTC. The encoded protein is CSAGLAKETTNEQFF.

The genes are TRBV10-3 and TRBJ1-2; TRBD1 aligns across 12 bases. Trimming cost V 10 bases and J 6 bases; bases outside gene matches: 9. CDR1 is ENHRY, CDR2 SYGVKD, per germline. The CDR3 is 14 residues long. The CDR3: CATPVGQGADGYTF. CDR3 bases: TGTGCCACACCGGTGGGACAGGGGGCGGATGGCTACACCTTC.

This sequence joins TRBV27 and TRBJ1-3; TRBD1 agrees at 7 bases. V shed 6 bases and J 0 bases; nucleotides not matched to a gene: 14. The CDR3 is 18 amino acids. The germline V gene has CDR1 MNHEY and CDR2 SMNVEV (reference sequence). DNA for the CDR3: TGTGCCAGCAGCCGCGGCCTTAGACAGGGTTTCTCTGGAAACACCATATATTTT. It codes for CASSRGLRQGFSGNTIYF.

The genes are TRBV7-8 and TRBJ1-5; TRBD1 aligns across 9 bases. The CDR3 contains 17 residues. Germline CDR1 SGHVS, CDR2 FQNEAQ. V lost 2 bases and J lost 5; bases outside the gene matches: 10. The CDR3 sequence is CASSLPPGTGIHQPQHF. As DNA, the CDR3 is TGTGCCAGCAGCTTACCCCCAGGGACAGGGATTCATCAGCCCCAGCATTTT.

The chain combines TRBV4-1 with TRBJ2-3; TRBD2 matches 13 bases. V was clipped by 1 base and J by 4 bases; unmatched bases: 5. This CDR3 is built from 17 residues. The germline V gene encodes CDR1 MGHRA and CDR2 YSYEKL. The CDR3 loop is CASSQVGTSGTADTQYF. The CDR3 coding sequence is TGCGCCAGCAGCCAAGTAGGGACTAGCGGGACGGCAGATACGCAGTATTTT.

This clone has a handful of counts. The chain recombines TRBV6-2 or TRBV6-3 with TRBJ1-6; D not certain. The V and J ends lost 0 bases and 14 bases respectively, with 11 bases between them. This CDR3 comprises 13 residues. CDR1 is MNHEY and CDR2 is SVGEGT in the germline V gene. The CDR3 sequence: CASSYSATIALHF. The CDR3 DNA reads TGTGCCAGCAGTTACTCGGCTACTATCGCCCTCCACTTT.

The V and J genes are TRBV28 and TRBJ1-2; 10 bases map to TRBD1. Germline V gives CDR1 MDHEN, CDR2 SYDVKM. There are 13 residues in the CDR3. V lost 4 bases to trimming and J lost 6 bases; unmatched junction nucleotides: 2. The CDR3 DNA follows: TGTGCCAGCAGTTCCGGGACAGGGGATGGCTACACCTTC. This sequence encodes CASSSGTGDGYTF.

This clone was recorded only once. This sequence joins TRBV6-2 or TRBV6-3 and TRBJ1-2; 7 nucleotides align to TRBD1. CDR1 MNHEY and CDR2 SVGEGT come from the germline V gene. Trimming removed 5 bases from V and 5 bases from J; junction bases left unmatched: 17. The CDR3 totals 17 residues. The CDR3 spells CASSTSRDSRTGYGYTF. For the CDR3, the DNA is TGTGCCAGCAGTACCTCAAGGGACAGCAGGACTGGGTATGGCTACACCTTC.

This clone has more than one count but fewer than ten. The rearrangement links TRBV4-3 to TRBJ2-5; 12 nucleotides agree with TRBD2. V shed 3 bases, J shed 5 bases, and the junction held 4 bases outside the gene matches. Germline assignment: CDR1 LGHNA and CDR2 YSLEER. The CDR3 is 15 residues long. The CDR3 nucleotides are TGCGCCAGCAGCCAGGCTACTAGCGGGGGGGAGACCCAGTACTTC. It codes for CASSQATSGGETQYF.

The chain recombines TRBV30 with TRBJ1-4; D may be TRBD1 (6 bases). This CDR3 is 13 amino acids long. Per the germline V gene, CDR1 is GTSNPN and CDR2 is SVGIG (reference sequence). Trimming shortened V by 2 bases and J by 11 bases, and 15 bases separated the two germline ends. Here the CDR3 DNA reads TGTGCCTGGAGTCCACTCCCCGGACAGAAACTGTTTTTT. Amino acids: CAWSPLPGQKLFF.

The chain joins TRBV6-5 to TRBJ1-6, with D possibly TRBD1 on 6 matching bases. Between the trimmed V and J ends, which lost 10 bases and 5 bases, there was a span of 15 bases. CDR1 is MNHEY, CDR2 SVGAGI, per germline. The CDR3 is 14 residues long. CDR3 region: CATRPGTNNSPLHF. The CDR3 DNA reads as TGTGCCACGCGCCCCGGGACAAATAATTCACCCCTCCACTTT.

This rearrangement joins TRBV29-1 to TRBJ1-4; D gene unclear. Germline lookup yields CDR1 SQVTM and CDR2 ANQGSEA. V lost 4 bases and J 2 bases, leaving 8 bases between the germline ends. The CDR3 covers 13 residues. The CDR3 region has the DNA TGCAGCGTTGTTGTGGGCACTAATGAAAAACTGTTTTTT. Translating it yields CSVVVGTNEKLFF. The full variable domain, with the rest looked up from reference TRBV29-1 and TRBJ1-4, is SAVISQKPSRDICQRGTSLTIQCQVDSQVTMMFWYRQQPGQSLTLIATANQGSEATYESGFVIDKFPISRPNLTFSTLTVSNMSPEDSSIYLCSVVVGTNEKLFFGSGTQLSVL.

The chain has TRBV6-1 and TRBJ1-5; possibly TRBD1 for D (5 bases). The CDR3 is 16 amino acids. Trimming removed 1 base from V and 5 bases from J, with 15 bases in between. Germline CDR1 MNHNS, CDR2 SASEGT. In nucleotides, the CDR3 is TGTGCCAGCAGTGAAGAGGGGCGGGGGGTGTATCAGCCCCAGCATTTT. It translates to CASSEEGRGVYQPQHF.

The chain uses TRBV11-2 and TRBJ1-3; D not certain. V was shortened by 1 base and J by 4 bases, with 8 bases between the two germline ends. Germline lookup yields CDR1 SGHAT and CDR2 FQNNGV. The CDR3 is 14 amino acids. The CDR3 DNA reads TGTGCCAGCAGCTTAGGCAGTGCCGGAAACACCATATATTTT. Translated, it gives CASSLGSAGNTIYF.

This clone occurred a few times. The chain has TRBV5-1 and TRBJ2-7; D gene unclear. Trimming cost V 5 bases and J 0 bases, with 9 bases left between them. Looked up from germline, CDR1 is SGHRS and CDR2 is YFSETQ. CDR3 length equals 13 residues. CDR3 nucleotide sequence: TGCGCCAGCAGAATTTCCGTCTCCTACGAGCAGTACTTC. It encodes CASRISVSYEQYF. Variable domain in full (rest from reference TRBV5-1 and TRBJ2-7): KAGVTQTPRYLIKTRGQQVTLSCSPISGHRSVSWYQQTPGQGLQFLFEYFSETQRNKGNFPGRFSGRQFSNSRSEMNVSTLELGDSALYLCASRISVSYEQYFGPGTRLTVT.

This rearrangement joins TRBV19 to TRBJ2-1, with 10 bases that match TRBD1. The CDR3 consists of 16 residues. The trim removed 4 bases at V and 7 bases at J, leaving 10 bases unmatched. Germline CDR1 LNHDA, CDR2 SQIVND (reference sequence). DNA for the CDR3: TGTGCCAGTAGTACAAACCGGGACAGGGGTTTGAATGAGCAGTTCTTC. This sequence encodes CASSTNRDRGLNEQFF.

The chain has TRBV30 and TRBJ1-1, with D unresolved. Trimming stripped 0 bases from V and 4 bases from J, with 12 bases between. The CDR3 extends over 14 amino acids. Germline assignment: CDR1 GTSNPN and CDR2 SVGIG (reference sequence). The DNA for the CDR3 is TGTGCCTGGAGTGTTACTCCTTCGGGCACTGAAGCTTTCTTT. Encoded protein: CAWSVTPSGTEAFF.

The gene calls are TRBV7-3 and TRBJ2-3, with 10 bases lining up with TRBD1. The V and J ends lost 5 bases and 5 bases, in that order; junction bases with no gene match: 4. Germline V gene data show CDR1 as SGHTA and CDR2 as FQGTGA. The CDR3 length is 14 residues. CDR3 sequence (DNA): TGTGCCAGCAGCCCGGGACAGGGGCGAGATACGCAGTATTTT. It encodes CASSPGQGRDTQYF.

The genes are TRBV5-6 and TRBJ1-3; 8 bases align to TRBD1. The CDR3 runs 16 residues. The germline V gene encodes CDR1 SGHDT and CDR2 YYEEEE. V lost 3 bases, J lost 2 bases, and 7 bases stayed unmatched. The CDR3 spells CASSWGDRRTGNTIYF. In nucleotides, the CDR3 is TGTGCCAGCAGCTGGGGGGACAGGAGAACTGGAAACACCATATATTTT.

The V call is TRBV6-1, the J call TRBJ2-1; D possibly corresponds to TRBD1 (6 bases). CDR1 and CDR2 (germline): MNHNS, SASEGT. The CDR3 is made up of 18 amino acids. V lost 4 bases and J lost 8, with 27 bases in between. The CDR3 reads CASSGGRTGPMVPDEQFF. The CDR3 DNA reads TGTGCCAGCAGTGGGGGGCGCACAGGGCCCATGGTCCCCGATGAGCAGTTCTTC.

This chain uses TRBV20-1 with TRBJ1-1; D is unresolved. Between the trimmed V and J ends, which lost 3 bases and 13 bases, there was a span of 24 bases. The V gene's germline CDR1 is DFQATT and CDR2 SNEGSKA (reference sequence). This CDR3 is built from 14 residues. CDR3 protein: CSASPALFNDILFF. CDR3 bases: TGCAGTGCTAGTCCGGCCCTCTTTAACGACATCCTTTTCTTT.

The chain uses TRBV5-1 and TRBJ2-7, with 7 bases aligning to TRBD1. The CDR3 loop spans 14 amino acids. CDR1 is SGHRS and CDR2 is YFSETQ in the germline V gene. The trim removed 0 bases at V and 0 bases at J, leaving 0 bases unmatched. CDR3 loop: CASSLGDSSYEQYF. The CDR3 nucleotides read TGCGCCAGCAGCTTGGGGGACAGCTCCTACGAGCAGTACTTC.